A selection of T cell receptor beta chains follows, all from one sample in a study of beta chain features in type 1 diabetes. The method was immunoSEQ multiplex PCR; TCRdb's version includes in-frame clones alone and lacks a portion of them. The sample contains a few hundred thousand clones, 27% of which appear only once. The sample consisted of central memory CD4+ T cells from blood. Every receptor here comes from a young man in good health. Both conserved end residues are part of each CDR3. D genes are given only for firm matches. For some rows the clone size is stated as once, few or many, or as a class when expanded; others skip it.

V gene: TRBV27; clone size: few; D gene: TRBD1; J gene: TRBJ2-5; CDR3 DNA: TGTGCCAGCAGTCCTTTTGGGACAGGGGGAGAGACCCAGTACTTC; CDR3 protein: CASSPFGTGGETQYF
V gene: TRBV27; clone size: .; D gene: TRBD1; J gene: TRBJ2-2; CDR3 DNA: TGTGCCAGTCGAGGACAGGCGAACACCGGGGAGCTGTTTTTT; CDR3 protein: CASRGQANTGELFF
V gene: TRBV5-1; clone size: few; D gene: .; J gene: TRBJ2-3; CDR3 DNA: TGCGCCAGCAGCTTGACCGGAGAATTGAATACGCAGTATTTT; CDR3 protein: CASSLTGELNTQYF
V gene: TRBV4-1; clone size: .; D gene: .; J gene: TRBJ2-1; CDR3 DNA: TGCGCCAGCAGCCAAGGTATGCTAAGCTCCTACAATGAGCAGTTCTTC; CDR3 protein: CASSQGMLSSYNEQFF
V gene: TRBV10-3; clone size: .; D gene: TRBD1; J gene: TRBJ2-7; CDR3 DNA: TGTGCCATCAGGGGACAGGGGAACGAGCAGTACTTC; CDR3 protein: CAIRGQGNEQYF
V gene: TRBV28; clone size: .; D gene: .; J gene: TRBJ1-2; CDR3 DNA: TGTGCCAGCGTAACAGAAAATGGCTACACCTTC; CDR3 protein: CASVTENGYTF
V gene: TRBV14; clone size: .; D gene: TRBD2; J gene: TRBJ2-3; CDR3 DNA: TGTGCCAGCAGCGTACTAGCGACAGATACGCAGTATTTT; CDR3 protein: CASSVLATDTQYF
V gene: TRBV25-1; clone size: few; D gene: TRBD2; J gene: TRBJ2-5; CDR3 DNA: TGTGCCAGCAGTGAATTAGGTCTAGCGGAAGAGACCCAGTACTTC; CDR3 protein: CASSELGLAEETQYF
V gene: TRBV30; clone size: few; D gene: .; J gene: TRBJ2-7; CDR3 DNA: TGTGCCTGGAGCCAGCGGGTGGCACCCTACGAGCAGTACTTC; CDR3 protein: CAWSQRVAPYEQYF
V gene: TRBV18; clone size: few; D gene: TRBD1; J gene: TRBJ2-2; CDR3 DNA: TGTGCCAGCTCACCCCGGACAGGGGACACCGGGGAGCTGTTTTTT; CDR3 protein: CASSPRTGDTGELFF
V gene: TRBV5-4; clone size: few; D gene: .; J gene: TRBJ2-7; CDR3 DNA: TGTGCCAGCAGCTCGGGATTCTACGAGCAGTACTTC; CDR3 protein: CASSSGFYEQYF
V gene: TRBV13; clone size: many; D gene: TRBD1; J gene: TRBJ2-1; CDR3 DNA: TGTGCCAGCAGCTTAACAGGGGGTAGCTACAATGAGCAGTTCTTC; CDR3 protein: CASSLTGGSYNEQFF
V gene: TRBV5-6; clone size: few; D gene: TRBD2; J gene: TRBJ2-5; CDR3 DNA: TGTGCCAGCAACTTTGGACTAGCGGGTGGAGAGACCCAGTACTTC; CDR3 protein: CASNFGLAGGETQYF
V gene: TRBV7-6; clone size: few; D gene: TRBD2; J gene: TRBJ2-1; CDR3 DNA: TGTGCCAGCAGCCCAGCGGGGTTTGGTGAGCAGTTCTTC; CDR3 protein: CASSPAGFGEQFF
V gene: TRBV6-1; clone size: few; D gene: .; J gene: TRBJ1-2; CDR3 DNA: TGTGCCAGCAGCCGGGCAGCTAACTATGGCTACACCTTC; CDR3 protein: CASSRAANYGYTF